This TCR beta chain originates from a study of patients and donors after allogeneic stem cell transplantation. This clonotype came up many times. Using its own MiXCR run on the RT-PCR reads, TCRdb lists one record per CDR3 protein. Counted here are approximately 61,000 distinct CDR3 sequences, roughly 14% occurring once; the ten biggest clones make up over 25%. V gave up 5 bases and J gave up 0 bases; unmatched junction bases: 9. Germline V gene sequence: CDR1 SGHKS, CDR2 YYEKEE (reference sequence). This CDR3 has 18 residues. The chain carries TRBV5-5 and TRBJ2-3; 13 positions match TRBD2. This sequence was found in a human donor who was either an allogeneic HSCT recipient or a stem cell or donor lymphocyte infusion donor (not recorded which). It is not recorded whose cells these are; they may come from a transplant donor. The sequencing input was blood, either unsorted or a sorted T cell fraction (not recorded which). The CDR3: CASRPVAGLAGSTDTQYF. In DNA form, the CDR3 reads TGTGCCAGCAGACCGGTGGCGGGACTAGCGGGGAGCACAGATACGCAGTATTTT.